This TCR beta chain appears in the sequencing data of a study of a mutant IDH1 vaccine in newly diagnosed glioma. Concerning this clone: The antigen is not known.

The time point is: week 35, safety follow-up. Each vaccine dose was 300 ug of mutant IDH1 20-mer peptide, with topical imiquimod. There are 13 residues in the CDR3. The V gene's germline CDR1 is MGHRA and CDR2 YSYEKL. Trimming removed 4 bases at V and 2 bases at J, with 9 bases between. Measured with immunoSEQ multiplex PCR; TCRdb has only the in-frame clones, and not every one. Among more than 40,000 clones listed, around 89% were seen once. The sequence came from a woman in her forties with glioma. This chain links TRBV4-1 with TRBJ2-7; TRBD2 is a possible D gene (6 bases). Material: PBMCs, obtained from a glioma patient whose treatment included an IDH1 peptide vaccine. In DNA, the CDR3 is TGCGCCAGCAGCCCTGGGGGGACCTACGAGCAGTACTTC. Translating it yields CASSPGGTYEQYF.